The 14 T cell receptor beta chains listed next were all sequenced from one sample in a study of T cell repertoires in ileal Crohn's disease. The time point: neoterminal ileum biopsy at postoperative endoscopy, about 6 months after surgery. Sequencing used immunoSEQ multiplex PCR; TCRdb keeps in-frame clones, though not all of them. The table shows about 13,000 clones, with over 75% occurring only once. The sample consisted of ileal tissue. The receptors were sampled from an adult with Crohn's disease.

The rearrangement links TRBV7-3 to TRBJ2-3; 8 positions match TRBD2. The germline V gene encodes CDR1 SGHTA and CDR2 FQGTGA. The CDR3 covers 16 residues. The V gene end was trimmed by 2 bases and the J gene end by 4 bases; junction bases not matched to a gene: 8. The CDR3 protein is CASSLDGRGGSDTQYF. CDR3 DNA sequence: TGTGCCAGCAGCTTAGACGGGAGGGGGGGGTCAGATACGCAGTATTTT.

The chain carries TRBV18 and TRBJ2-5; maybe TRBD2 (6 bases). CDR3 length equals 13 residues. V was trimmed by 3 bases and J by 10 bases, leaving 15 bases between them. Per the germline V gene, CDR1 is KGHSH and CDR2 is LQKENI. The CDR3 region is CASSPSPNGSQYF. The CDR3 nucleotides read TGTGCCAGCTCACCGAGTCCCAACGGGAGCCAGTACTTC.

The V and J genes are TRBV6-6 and TRBJ1-1; TRBD1 is a possible D gene (6 bases). The germline CDR1 and CDR2 sequences are MNHNY and SVGAGI (reference sequence). This CDR3 is built from 13 residues. V was cut by 4 bases and J by 3 bases, with 9 bases left in between. The CDR3, as DNA: TGTGCCAGCAGTTCAAGGACAGACACTGAAGCTTTCTTT. The encoded protein is CASSSRTDTEAFF.

The CDR3 protein is CASSEEAGEPNYGYTF. The CDR3 bases are TGTGCCAGCAGTGAAGAGGCAGGGGAGCCTAACTATGGCTACACCTTC. The chain uses TRBV6-1 and TRBJ1-2, with a possible D match to TRBD1 (6 bases). Germline CDR1 and CDR2: MNHNS and SASEGT. CDR3 length equals 16 residues. V lost 1 base to trimming and J lost 0 bases, with 12 bases between them.

Here the CDR3 reads CASGGPSGLPYEQYF. The CDR3 DNA reads TGTGCCAGCGGGGGTCCTAGCGGGTTGCCCTACGAGCAGTACTTC. The chain employs TRBV6-5 and TRBJ2-7, with 8 positions matching TRBD2. The CDR3 runs to 15 residues. After removal of 8 bases from V and 2 bases from J, the junction contained 11 bases not matched to a gene. CDR1 and CDR2 (germline): MNHEY, SVGAGI.

CDR3 region: CASSFLGEGGDTQYF. CDR3 nucleotides: TGTGCCAGCAGTTTCCTCGGGGAGGGGGGGGATACGCAGTATTTT. This chain joins TRBV6-5 and TRBJ2-3; TRBD2 is a possible D gene (7 bases). CDR3 length: 15 residues. With 4 bases removed from V and 6 bases from J, the gap between germline ends came to 17 bases. Germline assignment: CDR1 MNHEY and CDR2 SVGAGI.

V gene TRBV9 combines with J gene TRBJ2-2; D gene ambiguous. The CDR3 consists of 14 residues. Germline CDR1 and CDR2: SGDLS and YYNGEE. With 0 bases removed from V and 7 bases from J, the gap between germline ends came to 10 bases. DNA of the CDR3: TGTGCCAGCAGCGTAGCTACTGGTGGCGGGGAGCTGTTTTTT. Residues: CASSVATGGGELFF.

The rearrangement uses TRBV7-8 and TRBJ1-2; 8 bases map to TRBD1. J was trimmed by 2 bases and V by 6 bases; bases with no gene match: 11. Germline V CDR1 and CDR2: SGHVS, FQNEAQ. The CDR3 totals 16 residues. The CDR3 DNA is TGTGCCAGCAGTTTTTTCAGGGGGCCCCAAAACTATGGCTACACCTTC. Translated: CASSFFRGPQNYGYTF. The full variable domain, completed using reference TRBV7-8 and TRBJ1-2, is GAGVSQSPRYKVAKRGQDVALRCDPISGHVSLFWYQQALGQGPEFLTYFQNEAQLDKSGLPSDRFFAERPEGSVSTLKIQRTQQEDSAVYLCASSFFRGPQNYGYTFGSGTRLTVV.

V is TRBV4-2 and J is TRBJ2-3; TRBD2 agrees at 8 bases. V was pared by 3 bases and J by 5 bases, with 7 bases of the junction left unmatched. CDR1 is LGHNA and CDR2 is YNFKEQ in the germline V gene. This CDR3 is built from 15 residues. The CDR3 is CASSQALAGGDTQYF. The CDR3 bases are TGTGCCAGCAGCCAGGCCCTAGCGGGCGGAGATACGCAGTATTTT.

This chain connects TRBV7-9 to TRBJ2-5, with D perhaps matching TRBD1 (6 bases). The germline CDR1 and CDR2 sequences are SEHNR and FQNEAQ (reference sequence). The V end lost 5 bases, the J end lost 5 bases, and 9 bases lay between the germline ends. CDR3 length equals 12 residues. CDR3 DNA sequence: TGTGCCAGCAGCACAGGGACGGAGACCCAGTACTTC. It translates to CASSTGTETQYF.

V and J are TRBV7-8 and TRBJ1-5; D is perhaps TRBD1 (5 bases). V lost 0 bases, J lost 3 bases, and 12 bases lay in between. The CDR3 runs 16 residues. From germline, CDR1 is SGHVS and CDR2 FQNEAQ. Written as DNA, the CDR3 is TGTGCCAGCAGCTTAGCAAGAAGGGGCAACAATCAGCCCCAGCATTTT. Protein product: CASSLARRGNNQPQHF. The full variable domain, in which reference TRBV7-8 and TRBJ1-5 provide the parts outside the CDR3, is GAGVSQSPRYKVAKRGQDVALRCDPISGHVSLFWYQQALGQGPEFLTYFQNEAQLDKSGLPSDRFFAERPEGSVSTLKIQRTQQEDSAVYLCASSLARRGNNQPQHFGDGTRLSIL.

For the CDR3, the DNA is TGTGCCAGCAGCTTAGATTTCGGGGATAGTCAGCCCCAGCATTTT. Encoded protein: CASSLDFGDSQPQHF. This chain joins TRBV11-2 and TRBJ1-5, with D unclear. V was cut by 0 bases and J by 6 bases, with 12 bases left in between. The CDR3 totals 15 residues. Germline CDR1 is SGHAT and CDR2 is FQNNGV.

This rearrangement joins TRBV5-1 to TRBJ2-1; 7 nucleotides align to TRBD2. Trimming removed 4 bases from V and 0 bases from J; junction bases left unmatched: 10. CDR3 length equals 17 residues. CDR1 and CDR2 (germline): SGHRS, YFSETQ. The CDR3 sequence: CASSPEASGRSYNEQFF. The CDR3 nucleotides are TGCGCCAGCAGCCCGGAGGCTAGCGGTCGCTCCTACAATGAGCAGTTCTTC.

This clone appeared a single time. The chain combines TRBV19 with TRBJ1-5; D is unclear. Germline CDR1 and CDR2: LNHDA and SQIVND (reference sequence). The length of the CDR3 is 14 residues. The V end was cut by 7 bases, the J end by 1 base, with 11 bases between. CDR3 loop: CASTIPLSNQPQHF. The CDR3 bases are TGTGCCAGTACGATTCCACTGAGCAATCAGCCCCAGCATTTT.